This T cell receptor beta chain stems from a study of PD-1 blockade in mismatch repair-deficient tumors. The CDR3 extends over 16 amino acids. CDR1 and CDR2 (germline): SGHNT, YYREEE (reference sequence). Trimming cost V 2 bases and J 6 bases; bases outside gene matches: 12. Produced via immunoSEQ multiplex PCR; TCRdb's table is partial and in-frame only. The sample consists of 40,000 to 65,000 clones, over 70% of them appearing once. This chain connects TRBV5-4 to TRBJ2-3; 7 bases align to TRBD1. This material consisted of peripheral blood, taken roughly 21 weeks after starting pembrolizumab. The TCR sequence derives from an adult with mismatch repair-deficient cancer. The CDR3: CASSFPRDSLGDTQYF. The DNA of the CDR3 is TGTGCCAGCAGCTTCCCAAGGGACAGTCTCGGGGATACGCAGTATTTT. Based on the CDR3 plus reference TRBV5-4 and TRBJ2-3, the full variable domain is ETGVTQSPTHLIKTRGQQVTLRCSSQSGHNTVSWYQQALGQGPQFIFQYYREEENGRGNFPPRFSGLQFPNYSSELNVNALELDDSALYLCASSFPRDSLGDTQYFGPGTRLTVL.